What follows are 28 T cell receptor beta chains derived from one specimen sequenced in a study of OX40 agonist ivuxolimab in advanced cancers. Preparation of the library involved the immunoSEQ multiplex PCR assay. TCRdb took over this immuneACCESS table, retaining in-frame rearrangements with V and J assigned. Such tables are incomplete; in checked studies, under half of the missing clones stem from an unresolved V gene, and the remainder is unexplained. The sample has 20,000 to 30,000 clones on record, about 90% of them singletons. Clones ranked in the top ten supply less than 25% of the sample. The sample was CD4+ or CD8+ T cells sorted from blood, taken in a trial of the OX40 agonist ivuxolimab. The source of these receptors is an adult with an advanced solid tumor such as melanoma, head and neck, liver or kidney cancer.

V gene TRBV7-8 combines with J gene TRBJ1-1, with TRBD1 identical over 12 bases. Germline V gives CDR1 SGHVS, CDR2 FQNEAQ. The V segment lost 0 bases and the J segment 3 bases; nucleotides outside the gene matches: 8. The CDR3 loop spans 18 amino acids. CDR3: CASSLAIPGQGADTEAFF. The CDR3 region has the DNA TGTGCCAGCAGCTTAGCCATCCCGGGACAGGGGGCCGACACTGAAGCTTTCTTT.

The rearrangement links TRBV5-8 to TRBJ1-4; D is ambiguous. From germline, CDR1 is SGHTS and CDR2 YDEGEE. The CDR3 runs to 17 residues. The ends were cut back, 1 base at V and 3 bases at J, with 16 bases in the middle. The CDR3 bases are TGTGCCAGCAGCTTGCCGGATCCTGTACCCGCTAATGAAAAACTGTTTTTT. Translation: CASSLPDPVPANEKLFF. Looking up the rest from reference TRBV5-8 and TRBJ1-4 gives the full variable domain: EAGVTQSPTHLIKTRGQQATLRCSPISGHTSVYWYQQALGLGLQFLLWYDEGEERNRGNFPPRFSGRQFPNYSSELNVNALELEDSALYLCASSLPDPVPANEKLFFGSGTQLSVL.

V and J are TRBV2 and TRBJ2-7; possible D gene TRBD2, 5 bases. The germline V gene encodes CDR1 SNHLY and CDR2 FYNNEI. V shed 1 base and J shed 6 bases, with 16 bases lying between them. This CDR3 has 15 residues. In DNA, the CDR3 is TGTGCCAGCAGTGAAGTGGTGGGGAGTTTGAGCGAGCAGTACTTC. Translation: CASSEVVGSLSEQYF. The full variable domain, completed using reference TRBV2 and TRBJ2-7, is EPEVTQTPSHQVTQMGQEVILRCVPISNHLYFYWYRQILGQKVEFLVSFYNNEISEKSEIFDDQFSVERPDGSNFTLKIRSTKLEDSAMYFCASSEVVGSLSEQYFGPGTRLTVT.

V is TRBV7-2 and J is TRBJ2-7; D perhaps matches TRBD1 (5 bases). This CDR3 is 15 amino acids long. From germline, CDR1 is SGHTA and CDR2 FQGNSA. Trimming took off 0 bases at V and 5 bases at J, with 14 bases between the two ends. The CDR3 loop is CASSLAAQGSHEQYF. DNA for the CDR3: TGTGCCAGCAGCTTAGCCGCTCAGGGTTCCCACGAGCAGTACTTC.

This sequence joins TRBV6-5 and TRBJ2-7, with D tentatively TRBD1 or TRBD2 (5 bases each). CDR1 is MNHEY and CDR2 is SVGAGI in the germline V gene. This CDR3 has 11 residues. Trimming stripped 8 bases from V and 8 bases from J, with 13 bases between. The CDR3 coding sequence is TGTGCCAGCTCGTCCCTGGGACAGCAGTACTTC. Protein product: CASSSLGQQYF.

The genes are TRBV30 and TRBJ2-7, with D possibly TRBD2 on 5 matching bases. Per the germline V gene, CDR1 is GTSNPN and CDR2 is SVGIG (reference sequence). V was clipped by 0 bases and J by 3 bases, with 12 bases between them. The CDR3 consists of 14 residues. The CDR3 coding sequence is TGTGCCTGGAGTGTGGGTGGGAGAAGCTACGAGCAGTACTTC. Encoded protein: CAWSVGGRSYEQYF.

The rearrangement uses TRBV7-3 and TRBJ2-5; 10 bases line up with TRBD2. Germline assignment: CDR1 SGHTA and CDR2 FQGTGA. V was clipped by 1 base and J by 4 bases; unmatched bases: 6. The CDR3 has 16 residues. CDR3 nucleotides: TGTGCCAGCAGCTTAAGAGCGGGAGGGCCCGGAGAGACCCAGTACTTC. It codes for CASSLRAGGPGETQYF.

The rearrangement uses TRBV2 and TRBJ2-3; 7 nucleotides align to TRBD1. Trimming at V came to 10 bases and at J to 0 bases, leaving 7 bases not matched to a gene. This CDR3 has 14 residues. CDR1 SNHLY and CDR2 FYNNEI come from the germline V gene. DNA for the CDR3: TGTGCCACCAGGGGGACAACTAGCACAGATACGCAGTATTTT. Protein product: CATRGTTSTDTQYF.

V and J are TRBV6-6 and TRBJ2-2, with 10 bases aligning to TRBD2. The CDR3 contains 14 residues. CDR1 MNHNY and CDR2 SVGAGI come from the germline V gene (reference sequence). V gave up 7 bases and J gave up 6 bases; unmatched junction bases: 5. The CDR3 DNA follows: TGTGCCAGCACATTAGCGGGGGGCCCCGGGGAGCTGTTTTTT. Translated, it gives CASTLAGGPGELFF.

V and J are TRBV6-1 and TRBJ2-1, with D hard to call. The CDR3 contains 13 residues. Germline CDR1 is MNHNS and CDR2 is SASEGT. Trimming cost V 8 bases and J 0 bases, with 8 bases left between them. The CDR3 coding sequence is TGTGCCAGCGCCAGGAGCTCCTACAATGAGCAGTTCTTC. Its translation is CASARSSYNEQFF.

The chain joins TRBV7-9 to TRBJ2-5; TRBD2 matches at 13 bases. V lost 5 bases, J lost 5 bases, and 8 bases stayed unmatched. The CDR3 is 16 residues long. Per the germline V gene, CDR1 is SEHNR and CDR2 is FQNEAQ (reference sequence). The CDR3 nucleotides are TGTGCCAGCAGCCCCCCCGGACTAGCGGGAGCGGAGACCCAGTACTTC. Protein: CASSPPGLAGAETQYF. Complete variable domain (other parts from reference TRBV7-9 and TRBJ2-5): DTGVSQNPRHKITKRGQNVTFRCDPISEHNRLYWYRQTLGQGPEFLTYFQNEAQLEKSRLLSDRFSAERPKGSFSTLEIQRTEQGDSAMYLCASSPPGLAGAETQYFGPGTRLLVL.

This rearrangement joins TRBV6-4 to TRBJ2-1; the D is unclear. The CDR3 totals 13 residues. Germline assignment: CDR1 MRHNA and CDR2 SNTAGT. Between the trimmed V and J ends, which lost 3 bases and 6 bases, there was a span of 9 bases. The CDR3 coding sequence is TGTGCCAGCAGTGATAAGTTGGGCAATGAGCAGTTCTTC. This codes for CASSDKLGNEQFF.

This clone was observed a single time. V usage is TRBV19 and J usage is TRBJ1-5; TRBD1 is a possible D gene (6 bases). V lost 5 bases to trimming and J lost 6 bases, with 11 bases between them. Germline-derived CDR1 and CDR2 are LNHDA and SQIVND (reference sequence). The CDR3 is made up of 13 amino acids. The CDR3 reads CASSFQGPQPQHF. DNA of the CDR3: TGTGCCAGTAGTTTTCAGGGGCCTCAGCCCCAGCATTTT.

The CDR3 DNA reads TGTGCCAGCAGCTTATTGGGGGCCCACTCCTACAATGAGCAGTTCTTC. Encoded protein: CASSLLGAHSYNEQFF. The chain is built from TRBV7-3 and TRBJ2-1, with D perhaps TRBD1 (6 bases). This CDR3 comprises 16 residues. In germline, CDR1 is SGHTA, CDR2 FQGTGA. Trimming left V 2 bases short and J 0 bases short, with 11 bases between.

As for this clone: The sample contains more than one DNA sequence encoding this CDR3. The V and J genes are TRBV19 and TRBJ2-7, with D unclear. Trimming removed 5 bases from V and 4 bases from J, with 12 bases in between. CDR3 size: 13 residues. Germline CDR1 is LNHDA and CDR2 is SQIVND (reference sequence). The CDR3 loop reads CASSPRVNYEQYF. In DNA form, the CDR3 reads TGTGCCAGTAGTCCCCGGGTCAATTACGAGCAGTACTTC.

The chain carries TRBV27 and TRBJ2-7; a weak D match, TRBD1 (5 bases). The V gene's germline CDR1 is MNHEY and CDR2 SMNVEV (reference sequence). Trimming removed 10 bases at V and 5 bases at J, with 18 bases between. The CDR3 runs to 13 residues. The CDR3 sequence: CATQGKPYDEQYF. CDR3 DNA sequence: TGTGCCACTCAGGGTAAACCCTATGACGAGCAGTACTTC.

The V gene is TRBV14, the J gene TRBJ2-7; weak D call: TRBD1 (5 bases). In germline, CDR1 is SGHDN, CDR2 FVKESK. The CDR3 loop spans 14 amino acids. The ends were cut back, 1 base at V and 3 bases at J, with 10 bases in the middle. CDR3 region: CASSQVGDSYEQYF. Written as DNA, the CDR3 is TGTGCCAGCAGCCAAGTAGGAGACAGCTACGAGCAGTACTTC.

The chain employs TRBV5-6 and TRBJ2-2, with 9 positions matching TRBD1. CDR1 SGHDT and CDR2 YYEEEE come from the germline V gene. This CDR3 is built from 17 residues. V shed 2 bases, J shed 6 bases, and the junction held 11 bases outside the gene matches. CDR3 sequence reads: CASSLIGGTGRPGELFF. For the CDR3, the DNA is TGTGCCAGCAGCTTAATCGGTGGGACAGGGCGGCCCGGGGAGCTGTTTTTT.

The chain joins TRBV2 to TRBJ2-1, with D hard to call. Germline-derived CDR1 and CDR2 are SNHLY and FYNNEI. This CDR3 comprises 12 residues. Trimming took 7 bases from V and 4 from J, leaving 8 bases between them. The CDR3 loop reads CASNGLYNEQFF. The CDR3 DNA sequence: TGTGCCAGCAACGGGCTATACAATGAGCAGTTCTTC.

The V and J genes are TRBV9 and TRBJ1-3, with D unresolved. The V end was cut by 3 bases, the J end by 2 bases, with 27 bases between. The germline V gene has CDR1 SGDLS and CDR2 YYNGEE. This CDR3 has 20 residues. This CDR3 is CASSDPLRTGSARAGNTIYF. CDR3 nucleotide sequence: TGTGCCAGCAGCGACCCGCTAAGGACTGGGAGCGCGAGGGCTGGAAACACCATATATTTT.

The chain uses TRBV27 and TRBJ2-5, with D unresolved. Germline V gene sequence: CDR1 MNHEY, CDR2 SMNVEV (reference sequence). The CDR3 sequence is 14 residues long. V was shortened by 2 bases and J by 7 bases, with 14 bases between the two germline ends. In DNA form, the CDR3 reads TGTGCCAGCAGTTTAGTTTGGGGTGGCGCGACCCAGTACTTC. Protein: CASSLVWGGATQYF.

A single count supports this clone. V is TRBV27 and J is TRBJ1-1; D ambiguous. The CDR3 runs to 14 residues. Looked up from germline, CDR1 is MNHEY and CDR2 is SMNVEV (reference sequence). V lost 7 bases and J 1 base, leaving 13 bases between the germline ends. The CDR3 bases are TGTGCCAGCACTTCCAATCCAGGGAACACTGAAGCTTTCTTT. Translated, it gives CASTSNPGNTEAFF.

The genes are TRBV4-1 and TRBJ2-7; either TRBD1 or TRBD2 may fit D (6 bases each). V lost 0 bases, J lost 3 bases, and 15 bases lay in between. Germline lookup yields CDR1 MGHRA and CDR2 YSYEKL. The CDR3 is 16 residues long. The CDR3 DNA sequence: TGCGCCAGCAGCCAAGAACCGGGAGAGGGGGGCTACGAGCAGTACTTC. Translating gives CASSQEPGEGGYEQYF.

This clone appeared once. This rearrangement joins TRBV19 to TRBJ2-5, with 8 bases fitting TRBD1. Germline V CDR1 and CDR2: LNHDA, SQIVND (reference sequence). This CDR3 has 16 residues. V lost 10 bases, J lost 2 bases, and 15 bases stayed unmatched. In DNA, the CDR3 is TGTGCCACCGCCTCACAGGGGGGCTATTCTCAAGAGACCCAGTACTTC. Amino acids: CATASQGGYSQETQYF. Full variable domain (remainder filled in from reference TRBV19 and TRBJ2-5): DGGITQSPKYLFRKEGQNVTLSCEQNLNHDAMYWYRQDPGQGLRLIYYSQIVNDFQKGDIAEGYSVSREKKESFPLTVTSAQKNPTAFYLCATASQGGYSQETQYFGPGTRLLVL.

As DNA, the CDR3 is TGTGCCAGTAGTAGTTTACATGAGCAGTTCTTC. This gives the protein CASSSLHEQFF. This chain links TRBV19 with TRBJ2-1, with unresolved D. Germline values: CDR1 LNHDA, CDR2 SQIVND (reference sequence). V dropped 4 bases and J dropped 8 bases, with 6 bases sitting between them. This CDR3 is built from 11 residues.

The chain links TRBV10-2 to TRBJ2-1; D not resolved. The V gene lost 2 bases and the J gene lost 0 bases, with 8 bases spanning the gap. The CDR3 is 15 amino acids. Germline V CDR1 and CDR2: WSHSY, SAAADI. The CDR3, as DNA: TGCGCCAGCAGTGAGGACTTGAACTCCTACAATGAGCAGTTCTTC. Translation: CASSEDLNSYNEQFF.

The chain couples TRBV6-5 to TRBJ2-1, with 10 bases identical to TRBD1. Germline V CDR1 and CDR2: MNHEY, SVGAGI. The CDR3 runs to 15 residues. V shed 0 bases, J shed 9 bases, and the junction held 5 bases outside the gene matches. For the CDR3, the DNA is TGTGCCAGCAGTTACTCCCCGGGACAGGGGACTGAGCAGTTCTTC. Translating gives CASSYSPGQGTEQFF.

The chain has TRBV27 and TRBJ2-3; D unresolved. The CDR3 contains 16 residues. V was trimmed by 6 bases and J by 0 bases, leaving 16 bases between them. Germline V gives CDR1 MNHEY, CDR2 SMNVEV (reference sequence). CDR3 nucleotides: TGTGCCAGCAGCCCGCTCGGCGGTTCTAGCACAGATACGCAGTATTTT. It encodes CASSPLGGSSTDTQYF.